One sample yielded the 24 T cell receptor beta chains listed below, sequenced in a study of T cell responses to AZD1222 COVID-19 vaccine. Only in-frame clones appear in the TCRdb table, and some are missing; sequencing was by immunoSEQ multiplex PCR. The sample yields around 200,000 clones, 88% seen once. Sample: peripheral blood, taken on day 0 of AZD1222 vaccination. The receptors here all came from an adult in good health.

This chain uses TRBV19 with TRBJ2-7; tentative D call: TRBD2 (5 bases). With 9 bases removed from V and 2 bases from J, the gap between germline ends came to 17 bases. CDR3 length equals 14 residues. Germline loops: CDR1 LNHDA, CDR2 SQIVND (reference sequence). DNA of the CDR3: TGTGCCAGATACGGGGAATCCCTCACCTACGAGCAGTACTTC. Protein: CARYGESLTYEQYF.

The CDR3 bases are TGTGCCAGCAGCCTTCAGGGAAACTATGGCTACACCTTC. Its protein is CASSLQGNYGYTF. The chain has TRBV27 and TRBJ1-2; maybe TRBD1 (5 bases). This CDR3 comprises 13 residues. The V gene lost 6 bases and the J gene lost 2 bases, with 10 bases spanning the gap. Germline V gives CDR1 MNHEY, CDR2 SMNVEV (reference sequence).

Regarding this clone: An end of the junction does not agree with germline; a read error may underlie this. V is TRBV7-7 and J is TRBJ2-1; maybe TRBD1 (6 bases). This CDR3 has 15 amino acids. Germline values: CDR1 SSHAT, CDR2 FNYEAQ (reference sequence). The CDR3 sequence: CASSSGQSGLREQFF. Here the CDR3 DNA reads TGTGCTAGCAGCTCCGGACAGTCGGGCTTGAGGGAGCAGTTCTTC.

The chain is built from TRBV5-1 and TRBJ1-3; 7 bases fit TRBD1. The junction had 3 bases not matched to a gene; V was cut back by 0 bases and J by 0 bases. CDR1 and CDR2 from the germline V gene are SGHRS and YFSETQ. The CDR3 runs 16 residues. The CDR3 sequence is CASSLETGSSGNTIYF. The CDR3 nucleotides are TGCGCCAGCAGCTTGGAGACAGGGAGCTCTGGAAACACCATATATTTT.

V and J are TRBV29-1 and TRBJ2-6, with D maybe TRBD2 (6 bases). V was shortened by 4 bases and J by 0 bases, with 13 bases between the two germline ends. The germline V gene encodes CDR1 SQVTM and CDR2 ANQGSEA. The CDR3 covers 16 residues. Here the CDR3 DNA reads TGCAGCGTTGTGGGGGACTTCGACTCTGGGGCCAACGTCCTGACTTTC. Translating gives CSVVGDFDSGANVLTF.

The chain joins TRBV11-1 to TRBJ2-7; D possibly corresponds to TRBD2 (5 bases). V was clipped by 1 base and J by 6 bases, with 16 bases between them. The CDR3 loop spans 15 amino acids. Germline CDR1 SGHAT, CDR2 FQDESV (reference sequence). CDR3 nucleotide sequence: TGTGCCAGCAGCTTAGGGGCGGAGGTAAAATTCGAGCAGTACTTC. This gives the protein CASSLGAEVKFEQYF.

This clone was found once. This sequence joins TRBV7-8 and TRBJ1-2, with D hard to call. The CDR3 consists of 13 residues. The germline V and J ends were trimmed by 1 base and 8 bases, with 11 bases remaining between them. The V gene's germline CDR1 is SGHVS and CDR2 FQNEAQ. Here the CDR3 DNA reads TGTGCCAGCAGCTTAGGCGGCCCCTCGGGCTACACCTTC. It translates to CASSLGGPSGYTF.

The chain combines TRBV28 with TRBJ1-5, with no clear D. Trimming removed 10 bases at V and 6 bases at J, with 13 bases between. The CDR3 sequence is 12 residues long. Germline V gene lookup returns CDR1 MDHEN and CDR2 SYDVKM. The CDR3 region is CATTPGIQPQHF. CDR3 sequence (DNA): TGTGCCACCACCCCGGGCATTCAGCCCCAGCATTTT.

The V gene is TRBV27, the J gene TRBJ2-7, with 10 bases identical to TRBD2. This CDR3 is built from 14 residues. Germline values: CDR1 MNHEY, CDR2 SMNVEV (reference sequence). V was clipped by 5 bases and J by 4 bases; unmatched bases: 5. The CDR3 region is CASSPSGSKYEQYF. The CDR3, as DNA: TGTGCCAGCAGTCCTAGCGGGAGTAAATACGAGCAGTACTTC.

V gene TRBV4-3 combines with J gene TRBJ2-3; 7 bases are shared with TRBD2. CDR1 and CDR2 (germline): LGHNA, YSLEER. Trimming removed 4 bases from V and 5 bases from J; junction bases left unmatched: 6. The CDR3 sequence is 14 residues long. CDR3 bases: TGCGCCAGCAGCCCTTTGTCGGGGGGAGATACGCAGTATTTT. Protein product: CASSPLSGGDTQYF.

The rearrangement joins TRBV7-3 to TRBJ2-3, with D perhaps TRBD2 (6 bases). Trimming removed 5 bases at V and 2 bases at J, with 14 bases between. CDR3 length equals 15 residues. Germline values: CDR1 SGHTA, CDR2 FQGTGA. This CDR3 is CASSPGDLNTDTQYF. In nucleotides, the CDR3 is TGTGCCAGCAGCCCGGGGGACTTAAACACAGATACGCAGTATTTT.

This clone was observed a handful of times. The V and J genes are TRBV18 and TRBJ2-5; D tentatively fits TRBD1 or TRBD2 (5 bases each). The CDR3 runs to 16 residues. The V gene lost 2 bases and the J gene lost 1 base, with 14 bases spanning the gap. CDR1 is KGHSH and CDR2 is LQKENI in the germline V gene. The CDR3 here is CASSPMWDRIQETQYF. In DNA, the CDR3 is TGTGCCAGCTCACCAATGTGGGACCGAATCCAAGAGACCCAGTACTTC.

The chain couples TRBV28 to TRBJ1-2, with D possibly TRBD1 on 6 matching bases. The CDR3 is made up of 15 amino acids. V was clipped by 3 bases and J by 4 bases, with 15 bases between them. CDR1 is MDHEN, CDR2 SYDVKM, per germline. In nucleotides, the CDR3 is TGTGCCAGCAGTTTGGGTCCGGGACACCTCTATGGCTACACCTTC. Amino acids: CASSLGPGHLYGYTF.

The V and J genes are TRBV29-1 and TRBJ1-2, with a possible D match to TRBD1 (5 bases). The CDR3 consists of 15 residues. V was cut by 3 bases and J by 2 bases, with 16 bases left in between. Per the germline V gene, CDR1 is SQVTM and CDR2 is ANQGSEA. CDR3 region: CSVEADTQGNYGYTF. CDR3 coding DNA: TGCAGCGTTGAGGCGGACACCCAGGGCAACTATGGCTACACCTTC.

This sequence joins TRBV6-5 and TRBJ2-7, with 8 bases aligning to TRBD1. From germline, CDR1 is MNHEY and CDR2 SVGAGI. The CDR3 contains 13 residues. V trimming: 6 bases; J trimming: 2 bases; junction bases outside the gene matches: 3. The CDR3 loop reads CASRTGATYEQYF. As DNA, the CDR3 is TGTGCCAGCAGGACAGGGGCTACCTACGAGCAGTACTTC.

This chain uses TRBV7-2 with TRBJ2-7; maybe TRBD1 (5 bases). Looked up from germline, CDR1 is SGHTA and CDR2 is FQGNSA. V lost 6 bases and J 4 bases, leaving 16 bases between the germline ends. The CDR3 length is 14 residues. The CDR3 nucleotides read TGTGCCAGCAGTACCCGGCAGGGTGTTTACGAGCAGTACTTC. Translation gives CASSTRQGVYEQYF.

The J gene is TRBJ1-6, the V gene TRBV18; a weak D match, TRBD1 (6 bases). CDR3 size: 15 residues. The germline V gene encodes CDR1 KGHSH and CDR2 LQKENI. V was shortened by 5 bases and J by 7 bases, with 15 bases between the two germline ends. CDR3 region: CASSKTGTGNSPLHF. The CDR3 coding sequence is TGTGCCAGCTCAAAAACAGGGACGGGGAATTCACCCCTCCACTTT.

The chain is built from TRBV15 and TRBJ2-7; maybe TRBD2 (6 bases). Germline-derived CDR1 and CDR2 are LNHNV and YYDKDF (reference sequence). CDR3 length: 14 amino acids. Between the trimmed V and J ends, which lost 8 bases and 0 bases, there was a span of 14 bases. Here the CDR3 reads CATRLAVSSYEQYF. CDR3 coding DNA: TGTGCCACCCGATTAGCGGTCAGCTCCTACGAGCAGTACTTC.

The V and J genes are TRBV28 and TRBJ2-3, with D hard to call. CDR3 length: 14 residues. Germline CDR1 reads MDHEN; CDR2 reads SYDVKM. V lost 1 base and J 5 bases, leaving 10 bases between the germline ends. The DNA for the CDR3 is TGTGCCAGCAGTTTATTGAGTTCGGGAGATACGCAGTATTTT. Amino acids: CASSLLSSGDTQYF.

The chain is built from TRBV11-2 and TRBJ2-3; 7 bases align to TRBD1. The CDR3 consists of 12 residues. V dropped 7 bases and J dropped 7; count of bases not matched to a gene: 5. CDR1 and CDR2 (germline): SGHAT, FQNNGV. The CDR3 here is CASTNRGNTQYF. For the CDR3, the DNA is TGTGCCAGCACAAACAGGGGAAATACGCAGTATTTT. The entire variable domain, with the rest obtained from reference TRBV11-2 and TRBJ2-3, is as follows: EAGVAQSPRYKIIEKRQSVAFWCNPISGHATLYWYQQILGQGPKLLIQFQNNGVVDDSQLPKDRFSAERLKGVDSTLKIQPAKLEDSAVYLCASTNRGNTQYFGPGTRLTVL.

The chain joins TRBV7-8 to TRBJ1-1; D uncertain. The CDR3 loop spans 15 amino acids. V was cut by 5 bases and J by 0 bases, with 13 bases left in between. Germline V gene data show CDR1 as SGHVS and CDR2 as FQNEAQ. In DNA, the CDR3 is TGTGCCAGCAGCCGAGACGGGAGAATGAACACTGAAGCTTTCTTT. Translated: CASSRDGRMNTEAFF.

V gene TRBV7-8 combines with J gene TRBJ2-7; tentatively, D is TRBD1 (6 bases). This CDR3 is built from 16 residues. V shed 0 bases and J shed 3 bases, with 15 bases lying between them. Germline V gene sequence: CDR1 SGHVS, CDR2 FQNEAQ. The CDR3 DNA sequence: TGTGCCAGCAGCTTAGCGGGTTCGCAGGGACACTACGAGCAGTACTTC. Its translation: CASSLAGSQGHYEQYF.

The chain links TRBV5-4 to TRBJ2-2; 7 bases map to TRBD2. Germline CDR1 SGHNT, CDR2 YYREEE (reference sequence). The CDR3 is made up of 16 amino acids. The J segment lost 7 bases and the V segment lost 0 bases, leaving 9 bases of the junction unmatched. In DNA, the CDR3 is TGTGCCAGCAGCTTGGCCGGAGCTAGCGGTGGCGGGGAGCTGTTTTTT. It specifies CASSLAGASGGGELFF.

The chain couples TRBV29-1 to TRBJ2-2, with a weak D call TRBD2 (6 bases). Trimming removed 8 bases from V and 0 bases from J, with 13 bases in between. The germline V gene has CDR1 SQVTM and CDR2 ANQGSEA. The CDR3 runs to 14 residues. The CDR3 here is CSFLDYPNTGELFF. CDR3 coding DNA: TGCAGCTTTCTGGACTACCCGAACACCGGGGAGCTGTTTTTT.